The 16 T cell receptor beta chains in this list originate from one sample, sequenced in a study of CD8+ T cells in alopecia areata. Treatment here: oral pan-JAK inhibitor, 5-10 mg twice daily. Extracted from the samples, RNA was reverse transcribed into cDNA to serve as the sequencing template. The data were produced by immunoSEQ multiplex PCR, yet TCRdb's version contains in-frame clones alone and is incomplete. The sample has 120,000 to 150,000 clones; 85% to 90% are singletons. The starting material was CD8+ T cells sorted from blood, obtained at week 4, from a patient treated with tofacitinib. The receptor source for this set is a human donor with alopecia areata.

This chain links TRBV19 with TRBJ2-2, with a tentative D call TRBD1 (5 bases). The CDR3 is 12 amino acids. Trimming cost V 8 bases and J 11 bases, with 15 bases left between them. CDR1 is LNHDA and CDR2 is SQIVND in the germline V gene (reference sequence). The CDR3 reads CASLARARELFF. Written as DNA, the CDR3 is TGTGCCAGTCTCGCCAGGGCGCGAGAGCTGTTTTTT.

The rearrangement links TRBV29-1 to TRBJ2-5; D gene ambiguous. V lost 1 base to trimming and J lost 2 bases, with 5 bases between them. CDR3 length equals 12 residues. The germline CDR1 and CDR2 sequences are SQVTM and ANQGSEA. The CDR3 nucleotides read TGCAGCGTTGAAGCCTCACAAGAGACCCAGTACTTC. Its protein is CSVEASQETQYF.

J is TRBJ1-1 and V is TRBV30; D possibly corresponds to TRBD1 (5 bases). CDR1 is GTSNPN, CDR2 SVGIG, per germline (reference sequence). This CDR3 spans 14 amino acids. Trimming stripped 3 bases from V and 6 bases from J, with 17 bases between. CDR3 DNA: TGTGCCTGGAGGACACCGGGGGGACCCCCTGAAGCTTTCTTT. Amino acid sequence: CAWRTPGGPPEAFF.

The V gene is TRBV2, the J gene TRBJ1-1; tentative D call: TRBD1 (6 bases). This CDR3 spans 14 amino acids. Germline CDR1 reads SNHLY; CDR2 reads FYNNEI. The ends were cut back, 7 bases at V and 2 bases at J, with 14 bases in the middle. The CDR3 protein is CASTPTGRNTEAFF. DNA for the CDR3: TGTGCCAGCACCCCCACAGGGCGAAACACTGAAGCTTTCTTT.

This clone was counted once. The gene calls are TRBV5-1 and TRBJ2-7; TRBD1 aligns across 11 bases. V lost 4 bases and J lost 4; bases outside the gene matches: 7. Germline loops: CDR1 SGHRS, CDR2 YFSETQ. There are 15 residues in the CDR3. The CDR3 protein is CASSTSRDRGYEQYF. CDR3 nucleotide sequence: TGCGCCAGCAGCACCTCCCGGGACAGGGGGTACGAGCAGTACTTC.

The sample holds one count of this clone. The chain carries TRBV23-1 and TRBJ2-7; D is uncertain. TRBV23-1 is an ORF for which the function is uncertain. The germline V and J ends were trimmed by 4 bases and 1 base, with 11 bases remaining between them. This CDR3 has 14 amino acids. The CDR3 DNA reads as TGCGCCAGCAGTCGGGGTAAAGATTCCTACGAGCAGTACTTC. Protein product: CASSRGKDSYEQYF.

This sequence joins TRBV5-4 and TRBJ2-7; TRBD2 is a possible D gene (5 bases). V lost 7 bases and J lost 1, with 12 bases in between. CDR1 is SGHNT and CDR2 is YYREEE in the germline V gene (reference sequence). This CDR3 region has 13 residues. The CDR3 region has the DNA TGTGCCAGCGAGGACGGGGAGTCCTACGAGCAGTACTTC. It specifies CASEDGESYEQYF. The full variable domain, in which reference TRBV5-4 and TRBJ2-7 provide the parts outside the CDR3, is ETGVTQSPTHLIKTRGQQVTLRCSSQSGHNTVSWYQQALGQGPQFIFQYYREEENGRGNFPPRFSGLQFPNYSSELNVNALELDDSALYLCASEDGESYEQYFGPGTRLTVT.

This chain connects TRBV27 to TRBJ2-7; 8 positions match TRBD2. Trimming took 8 bases from V and 0 from J; bases not matched to a gene: 9. The CDR3 length is 15 residues. Germline V lookup: CDR1 MNHEY, CDR2 SMNVEV (reference sequence). The DNA of the CDR3 is TGTGCCAGCGCCCACGGGGGGGTAAGCTCCTACGAGCAGTACTTC. Its translation: CASAHGGVSSYEQYF.

This chain links TRBV14 with TRBJ2-2; D could derive from TRBD1 or TRBD2 (5 bases each). The CDR3 has 15 residues. CDR1 and CDR2 from the germline V gene are SGHDN and FVKESK. With 2 bases removed from V and 3 bases from J, the gap between germline ends came to 10 bases. CDR3 loop: CASSQRGPYTGELFF. In nucleotides, the CDR3 is TGTGCCAGCAGCCAAAGGGGACCCTACACCGGGGAGCTGTTTTTT.

The gene calls are TRBV7-9 and TRBJ2-5; D ambiguous. CDR3 length: 15 amino acids. Germline lookup yields CDR1 SEHNR and CDR2 FQNEAQ (reference sequence). Trimming removed 4 bases at V and 1 base at J, with 13 bases between. CDR3 bases: TGTGCCAGCAGCTCCACGTTGGCCGTCCAAGAGACCCAGTACTTC. Translated, it gives CASSSTLAVQETQYF.

CDR3 loop: CACRQGSSYNEQFF. The CDR3 bases are TGTGCCTGTCGACAGGGGAGCTCCTACAATGAGCAGTTCTTC. The chain combines TRBV30 with TRBJ2-1, with 8 bases fitting TRBD1. Trimming took 6 bases from V and 0 from J; bases not matched to a gene: 4. The germline V gene encodes CDR1 GTSNPN and CDR2 SVGIG (reference sequence). The CDR3 totals 14 residues.

This chain joins TRBV9 and TRBJ2-1; 13 nucleotides align to TRBD2. V was pared by 5 bases and J by 6 bases, with 11 bases of the junction left unmatched. The CDR3 length is 17 residues. Germline-derived CDR1 and CDR2 are SGDLS and YYNGEE. CDR3 bases: TGTGCCAGCAGTGGACTAGCGGGAGCTAGTGTTACCAATGAGCAGTTCTTC. Protein product: CASSGLAGASVTNEQFF.

The chain carries TRBV5-1 and TRBJ2-7; D is uncertain. Germline V gene sequence: CDR1 SGHRS, CDR2 YFSETQ. CDR3 length: 13 amino acids. V lost 4 bases and J lost 5, with 13 bases in between. DNA for the CDR3: TGCGCCAGCAGCCTCTATTGGGGTGACGAGCAGTACTTC. Its protein is CASSLYWGDEQYF.

The V call is TRBV5-8, the J call TRBJ2-4, with D unresolved. V lost 4 bases and J lost 3, with 5 bases in between. Germline V CDR1 and CDR2: SGHTS, YDEGEE. The CDR3 is made up of 12 amino acids. The CDR3 coding sequence is TGTGCCAGCAGCCCCCTCAAAAACATTCAGTACTTC. It yields the protein CASSPLKNIQYF.

This sequence joins TRBV30 and TRBJ1-2; a weak D match, TRBD1 (5 bases). V was trimmed by 2 bases and J by 10 bases, leaving 14 bases between them. The CDR3 covers 12 residues. Per germline, CDR1 GTSNPN and CDR2 SVGIG (reference sequence). In DNA form, the CDR3 reads TGTGCCTGGAGTAACCACCCGGGGCCCTACACCTTC. This gives the protein CAWSNHPGPYTF.

The chain's CDR3 is CASSAPGQGVNEQYF. The CDR3 region has the DNA TGCGCCAGCAGCGCCCCGGGACAGGGGGTCAACGAGCAGTACTTC. This rearrangement joins TRBV4-1 to TRBJ2-7; TRBD1 aligns across 11 bases. Germline V CDR1 and CDR2: MGHRA, YSYEKL. The CDR3 length is 15 residues. Germline trimming cut 5 bases from V and 5 bases from J; bases unmatched to any gene: 8.